These 28 T cell receptor beta chains share one sample of origin, sequenced in a study of blood T cells in healthy people across ages. Using a J-beta primer mix together with a sample-barcoded 5' primer, a second PCR was run for about 7 to 12 cycles. TCRdb analysed the 5' RACE reads with MiXCR anew, one entry per CDR3 protein. The sample consists of 350,000 to 450,000 distinct CDR3 sequences, about 55% of them appearing once. Sequencing was performed on blood. The source is a man aged 55 to 70 in good health.

The chain links TRBV20-1 to TRBJ2-1, with TRBD2 matching over 7 bases. V was clipped by 3 bases and J by 8 bases; unmatched bases: 7. Germline lookup yields CDR1 DFQATT and CDR2 SNEGSKA (reference sequence). This CDR3 has 13 amino acids. The CDR3 spells CSASGGGADEQFF. CDR3 nucleotide sequence: TGCAGTGCTAGCGGCGGGGGTGCGGATGAGCAGTTCTTC.

The chain couples TRBV9 to TRBJ2-1, with a weak D call TRBD1 (6 bases). Germline CDR1 is SGDLS and CDR2 is YYNGEE. The CDR3 has 15 amino acids. The V end lost 0 bases, the J end lost 4 bases, and 11 bases lay between the germline ends. The CDR3 here is CASSVGMGQYNEQFF. The CDR3 DNA is TGTGCCAGCAGCGTAGGAATGGGACAATACAATGAGCAGTTCTTC.

This clonotype came up a few times. The chain couples TRBV3-1 to TRBJ1-2; D unclear. CDR1 and CDR2 from the germline V gene are LGHDT and YNNKEL (reference sequence). V gave up 1 base and J gave up 8 bases, with 8 bases separating them. The CDR3 runs to 12 residues. CDR3 coding DNA: TGTGCCAGCAGCCAAGGCGGCCGGGGCTACACCTTC. Amino acids: CASSQGGRGYTF.

The rearrangement joins TRBV6-2 or TRBV6-3 to TRBJ2-7; the D gene could be TRBD1 or TRBD2 (5 bases each). Germline lookup yields CDR1 MNHEY and CDR2 SVGEGT. V lost 7 bases and J 0 bases, leaving 16 bases between the germline ends. The CDR3 is 15 amino acids. The CDR3 DNA reads TGTGCCAGCACCTCCCAGGGTGGGAGCTCCTACGAGCAGTACTTC. This translates into CASTSQGGSSYEQYF.

In its sample, this clonotype was seen a few times. V usage is TRBV18 and J usage is TRBJ2-3; perhaps D is TRBD1 or TRBD2 (6 bases each). From germline, CDR1 is KGHSH and CDR2 LQKENI. The CDR3 runs 15 residues. Trimming cost V 1 base and J 1 base, with 9 bases left between them. In nucleotides, the CDR3 is TGTGCCAGCTCACCACAGGGGGGAGGCACAGATACGCAGTATTTT. It yields the protein CASSPQGGGTDTQYF.

This clonotype was seen only a few times. CDR3 residues: CSAKLSGLAKMQETQYF. The CDR3 DNA reads TGCAGTGCTAAATTATCCGGACTAGCTAAGATGCAAGAGACCCAGTACTTC. The chain couples TRBV20-1 to TRBJ2-5; 8 bases are shared with TRBD2. This CDR3 region has 17 residues. Trimming at V came to 4 bases and at J to 2 bases, leaving 15 bases not matched to a gene. Germline V gives CDR1 DFQATT, CDR2 SNEGSKA (reference sequence).

The chain has TRBV29-1 and TRBJ2-1, with 11 bases lining up with TRBD1. The V and J ends lost 2 bases and 1 base, in that order; junction bases with no gene match: 7. The CDR3 extends over 17 amino acids. Germline CDR1 and CDR2: SQVTM and ANQGSEA. The CDR3 spells CSVELGQGARSYNEQFF. The CDR3 DNA is TGCAGCGTTGAACTCGGACAGGGGGCGCGGTCCTACAATGAGCAGTTCTTC.

This rearrangement joins TRBV7-9 to TRBJ2-5; TRBD2 matches at 10 bases. Germline V lookup: CDR1 SEHNR, CDR2 FQNEAQ (reference sequence). The J segment lost 11 bases and the V segment lost 0 bases, leaving 9 bases of the junction unmatched. This CDR3 has 15 amino acids. The CDR3 nucleotides are TGTGCCAGCAGCTTAGCTAGCGGGAGGAGTAATGAGCAGTACTTC. Translation gives CASSLASGRSNEQYF.

V and J are TRBV5-1 and TRBJ1-2; TRBD1 matches 7 bases. With 0 bases clipped from V and 2 bases from J, the junction kept 4 bases outside the gene matches. This CDR3 is 15 amino acids long. Germline V gives CDR1 SGHRS, CDR2 YFSETQ. CDR3 loop: CASSLGTGENYGYTF. CDR3 in DNA: TGCGCCAGCAGCTTGGGGACAGGCGAAAACTATGGCTACACCTTC.

V is TRBV3-1 and J is TRBJ1-2, with D perhaps matching TRBD1 (5 bases). V was pared by 7 bases and J by 7 bases, with 25 bases between. The CDR3 has 16 amino acids. Germline lookup yields CDR1 LGHDT and CDR2 YNNKEL (reference sequence). DNA for the CDR3: TGTGCCAGCACGGCGAGAGGCGAGGGGCCTCGGAGTGGCTACACCTTC. Protein product: CASTARGEGPRSGYTF.

In its sample, this clonotype was seen a few times. The V gene is TRBV12-3 or TRBV12-4, the J gene TRBJ2-7, with 9 bases fitting TRBD1. Trimming at V came to 5 bases and at J to 7 bases, leaving 9 bases not matched to a gene. This CDR3 is 14 amino acids long. The CDR3 here is CASSLNRGRREQYF. CDR3 in DNA: TGTGCCAGCAGTCTTAACAGGGGGCGCCGGGAGCAGTACTTC.

The V and J genes are TRBV30 and TRBJ2-5; no clear D. The CDR3 is 13 amino acids. Germline V gene lookup returns CDR1 GTSNPN and CDR2 SVGIG (reference sequence). V was shortened by 4 bases and J by 5 bases, with 14 bases between the two germline ends. CDR3: CAWTLRVRETQYF. CDR3 coding DNA: TGTGCCTGGACGCTACGAGTTCGGGAGACCCAGTACTTC.

V usage is TRBV7-2 and J usage is TRBJ1-1; possibly TRBD1 for D (5 bases). The CDR3 totals 15 residues. CDR1 is SGHTA, CDR2 FQGNSA, per germline. The V end lost 1 base, the J end lost 0 bases, and 9 bases lay between the germline ends. For the CDR3, the DNA is TGTGCCAGCAGCTTAGGGGCAGGGATGAACACTGAAGCTTTCTTT. Protein: CASSLGAGMNTEAFF.

In its sample, this clonotype was seen a few times. The chain uses TRBV29-1 and TRBJ2-3; the D gene is possibly TRBD2 (5 bases). Germline CDR1 SQVTM, CDR2 ANQGSEA. The length of the CDR3 is 14 residues. V lost 5 bases, J lost 6 bases, and 18 bases lay in between. CDR3 sequence: CSVLPSASGDTQYF. In DNA, the CDR3 is TGCAGCGTTCTCCCCTCCGCCTCGGGGGATACGCAGTATTTT.

The chain carries TRBV29-1 and TRBJ2-7, with TRBD1 identical over 9 bases. Germline CDR1 SQVTM, CDR2 ANQGSEA. The J segment lost 4 bases and the V segment lost 5 bases, leaving 3 bases of the junction unmatched. The CDR3 is 12 amino acids. As DNA, the CDR3 is TGCAGCGTTCGGGACAGGGTTTACGAGCAGTACTTC. Amino acid sequence: CSVRDRVYEQYF.

The table lists this clonotype with many counts. The chain carries TRBV2 and TRBJ2-5, with 12 bases that match TRBD2. CDR1 is SNHLY and CDR2 is FYNNEI in the germline V gene. V shed 8 bases and J 1 base; nucleotides not matched to a gene: 5. The CDR3 totals 15 residues. The CDR3 spells CASRTSGVSQETQYF. CDR3 bases: TGTGCCAGCCGGACTAGCGGGGTTAGCCAAGAGACCCAGTACTTC. The full variable domain, rest sourced from reference TRBV2 and TRBJ2-5, is EPEVTQTPSHQVTQMGQEVILRCVPISNHLYFYWYRQILGQKVEFLVSFYNNEISEKSEIFDDQFSVERPDGSNFTLKIRSTKLEDSAMYFCASRTSGVSQETQYFGPGTRLLVL.

The chain couples TRBV2 to TRBJ2-7, with D tentatively TRBD1 or TRBD2 (6 bases each). This CDR3 spans 14 amino acids. V was pared by 6 bases and J by 7 bases, with 19 bases between. CDR1 is SNHLY, CDR2 FYNNEI, per germline. The CDR3 reads CASSLNPRGDEQYF. In DNA form, the CDR3 reads TGTGCCAGCAGCCTGAACCCTAGGGGGGATGAGCAGTACTTC. Combining the CDR3 with reference TRBV2 and TRBJ2-7 gives the whole variable domain EPEVTQTPSHQVTQMGQEVILRCVPISNHLYFYWYRQILGQKVEFLVSFYNNEISEKSEIFDDQFSVERPDGSNFTLKIRSTKLEDSAMYFCASSLNPRGDEQYFGPGTRLTVT.

A few counts support this clonotype. The chain employs TRBV7-9 and TRBJ1-2; D unresolved. The CDR3 covers 13 residues. Germline V gene data show CDR1 as SEHNR and CDR2 as FQNEAQ (reference sequence). Trimming took 1 base from V and 1 from J, leaving 4 bases between them. CDR3 DNA: TGTGCCAGCAGCTTAGGGGTTAACTATGGCTACACCTTC. Residues: CASSLGVNYGYTF.

Comment on this clonotype: A read error may be the cause here, since a much bigger clone is one base away. The chain combines TRBV7-9 with TRBJ1-6; perhaps TRBD1 as D (5 bases). The CDR3 sequence is 14 residues long. Germline-derived CDR1 and CDR2 are SEHNR and FQNEAQ (reference sequence). V was clipped by 11 bases and J by 4 bases, with 15 bases between them. The CDR3 spells CAGTGGGYNSPLHF. The CDR3 DNA sequence: TGTGCCGGCACCGGGGGAGGGTATAATTCACCCCTCCACTTT.

This clonotype was counted ten times or more. This chain links TRBV9 with TRBJ2-1; 7 bases fit TRBD2. Germline values: CDR1 SGDLS, CDR2 YYNGEE. V lost 4 bases, J lost 0 bases, and 7 bases stayed unmatched. This CDR3 region has 16 residues. The CDR3 is CASSPTSDSSYNEQFF. The DNA for the CDR3 is TGTGCCAGCAGCCCCACTAGCGACAGCTCCTACAATGAGCAGTTCTTC.

V and J are TRBV7-2 and TRBJ2-2; 8 nucleotides line up with TRBD2. Germline values: CDR1 SGHTA, CDR2 FQGNSA. Trimming took 6 bases from V and 6 from J; bases not matched to a gene: 6. This CDR3 spans 14 amino acids. The CDR3 region is CASRPRLASGELFF. CDR3 DNA sequence: TGTGCCAGCAGACCCCGACTAGCGTCCGGGGAGCTGTTTTTT.

CDR3 DNA sequence: TGTGCCAGCAGCTTAGCAGGAAGTAGGGCCAAAAACATTCAGTACTTC. This translates into CASSLAGSRAKNIQYF. The chain combines TRBV11-1 with TRBJ2-4; no clear D gene. This CDR3 contains 16 residues. Trimming took off 0 bases at V and 1 base at J, with 10 bases between the two ends. Germline loops: CDR1 SGHAT, CDR2 FQDESV (reference sequence).

The chain links TRBV7-9 to TRBJ2-3; 10 nucleotides line up with TRBD2. V shed 5 bases and J 5 bases; nucleotides not matched to a gene: 7. CDR3 size: 15 residues. Germline CDR1 reads SEHNR; CDR2 reads FQNEAQ (reference sequence). Here the CDR3 DNA reads TGTGCCAGCAGCGCCACTAGCGGGACTGTAGATACGCAGTATTTT. Protein: CASSATSGTVDTQYF.

V gene TRBV7-3 combines with J gene TRBJ2-7, with D perhaps being TRBD1 or TRBD2 (5 bases each). This CDR3 spans 16 amino acids. Germline CDR1 SGHTA, CDR2 FQGTGA. V was trimmed by 5 bases and J by 7 bases, leaving 24 bases between them. DNA of the CDR3: TGTGCCAGCAGCCCATCGGGGTCGGCTGGGGGAAATGAGCAGTACTTC. Translated: CASSPSGSAGGNEQYF.

A word on this clonotype: One end of the junction fails to match germline, which may point to a read error. The chain recombines TRBV10-3 with TRBJ1-1, with 7 positions matching TRBD1. The V gene's germline CDR1 is ENHRY and CDR2 SYGVKD. The CDR3 is made up of 17 amino acids. The DNA for the CDR3 is TGTGTCATCAGTGACCCCACCCTGACAGGGTATGGGACTGAAGCTTTCTTT. Encoded protein: CVISDPTLTGYGTEAFF.

This clonotype was found a few times. The chain recombines TRBV7-8 with TRBJ2-1; 12 bases are shared with TRBD2. This CDR3 has 16 residues. Germline loops: CDR1 SGHVS, CDR2 FQNEAQ. V was pared by 5 bases and J by 3 bases, with 5 bases of the junction left unmatched. Here the CDR3 reads CASSRTSGNNYNEQFF. In DNA, the CDR3 is TGTGCCAGCAGCCGGACTAGCGGGAACAACTACAATGAGCAGTTCTTC.

This clonotype occurred once. The gene calls are TRBV30 and TRBJ2-5; 7 nucleotides align to TRBD1. The V gene end was trimmed by 3 bases and the J gene end by 5 bases; junction bases not matched to a gene: 6. The CDR3 has 13 amino acids. Germline V gene sequence: CDR1 GTSNPN, CDR2 SVGIG (reference sequence). This CDR3 reads CAWRRGPMETQYF. In DNA, the CDR3 is TGTGCCTGGAGGAGGGGGCCGATGGAGACCCAGTACTTC.

This clonotype was observed a single time. The chain couples TRBV28 to TRBJ2-7; 9 nucleotides line up with TRBD1. Germline V gives CDR1 MDHEN, CDR2 SYDVKM. The CDR3 runs to 14 residues. The junction had 4 bases not matched to a gene; V was cut back by 4 bases and J by 3 bases. CDR3 nucleotide sequence: TGTGCCAGCAGTTGGACAGGGGTTGACTACGAGCAGTACTTC. Translating it yields CASSWTGVDYEQYF.